The 9 T cell receptor beta chains below were found in one sample sequenced in a study of monozygotic twins with inflammatory bowel disease. TCRdb processed the 5' RACE reads again and assigns one entry to each CDR3 protein, with no DNA. Found here are approximately 400,000 distinct CDR3 sequences; the top ten clones hold 2% to 3%. The sequenced sample was blood. Receptors were obtained from a human donor with ulcerative colitis or Crohn's disease, or a healthy co-twin of an affected twin (not recorded which).

The CDR3 spells CASSLASQETQYF. The V call is TRBV7-9, the J call TRBJ2-5. The CDR3 extends over 13 amino acids. CDR1 and CDR2 (germline): SEHNR, FQNEAQ (reference sequence).

The chain uses TRBV12-3 or TRBV12-4 and TRBJ2-3; TCRdb's D call of TRBD2 is untestable without DNA. CDR3 length: 13 residues. The chain's CDR3 is CASSLKIAGTQYF.

The chain couples TRBV7-2 to TRBJ2-3; the TRBD1 assignment by TCRdb is unverifiable without DNA. The CDR3 is made up of 15 amino acids. Germline lookup yields CDR1 SGHTA and CDR2 FQGNSA. The CDR3 here is CASSSDRGYTDTQYF. The variable domain in full, with the rest retrieved from reference TRBV7-2 and TRBJ2-3, is GAGVSQSPSNKVTEKGKDVELRCDPISGHTALYWYRQSLGQGLEFLIYFQGNSAPDKSGLPSDRFSAERTGGSVSTLTIQRTQQEDSAVYLCASSSDRGYTDTQYFGPGTRLTVL.

This chain connects TRBV7-9 to TRBJ1-6; checking the TCRdb D call of TRBD1 is not possible without DNA. The CDR3 runs 16 residues. Per the germline V gene, CDR1 is SEHNR and CDR2 is FQNEAQ (reference sequence). CDR3: CASSPTQTGWGSPLHF.

The rearrangement joins TRBV5-1 to TRBJ1-6. CDR1 and CDR2 from the germline V gene are SGHRS and YFSETQ. The CDR3 has 14 amino acids. CDR3 sequence reads: CASSLDRTNSPLHF.

This chain connects TRBV2 to TRBJ2-2. Germline CDR1 is SNHLY and CDR2 is FYNNEI. The CDR3 extends over 15 amino acids. The CDR3 protein is CASRKGSTGTGELFF.

The chain's CDR3 is CAISVGVAGRKTQYF. The chain combines TRBV10-3 with TRBJ2-5; TCRdb outputs TRBD2, but without DNA this stays unchecked. Germline assignment: CDR1 ENHRY and CDR2 SYGVKD. This CDR3 is 15 amino acids long.

V usage is TRBV20-1 and J usage is TRBJ2-1; the TRBD1 assignment by TCRdb is unverifiable without DNA. The CDR3 extends over 14 amino acids. Germline assignment: CDR1 DFQATT and CDR2 SNEGSKA (reference sequence). The CDR3 sequence: CSDRPGDSYNEQFF.

This chain connects TRBV20-1 to TRBJ1-6; the TCRdb call, TRBD1, lacks DNA for checking. Germline lookup yields CDR1 DFQATT and CDR2 SNEGSKA (reference sequence). The length of the CDR3 is 14 residues. CDR3 region: CSAQDTTYNSPLHF.